The rows below give T cell receptor beta chains drawn from one sample of a study of T-cell memory formation after mild COVID-19. TCRdb reanalysed the 5' RACE reads using MiXCR and keeps one entry per CDR3 protein. Here the sample spans around 470,000 distinct CDR3 sequences, around 19% being singletons. Sequenced material: PBMCs or a T cell subset sorted from them (not recorded which). These receptors all stem from an adult woman who had mild COVID-19 (a few samples of this study predate the infection). Cell type and time point are not known. Each CDR3 is given with its conserved first and last residue. Fields, in order: D gene, V gene, clone size, J gene, CDR3 DNA, CDR3 protein. The D gene is left open where the match is weak. Clone size is shown for a subset of rows, as once, few, many or a class of expanded clone.

>TRBD2|TRBV7-6|.|TRBJ2-7
TGTGCCAGCAGTTCCGGGGCTAGCGGGAGGGGTGAGCAGTACTTC
CASSSGASGRGEQYF
>TRBD1|TRBV24-1|.|TRBJ2-2
TGTGCCACCAGTGACCCAACAGGGGTCACCGGGGAGCTGTTTTTT
CATSDPTGVTGELFF
>TRBD1|TRBV5-1|.|TRBJ1-2
TGCGCCAGCAGCTTGGTTACAGGGGGCGCGGGGTATGGCTACACCTTC
CASSLVTGGAGYGYTF
>.|TRBV7-2|.|TRBJ2-1
TGTGCCAGCAGCTTGTACAAGAGCTCCTACAATGAGCAGTTCTTC
CASSLYKSSYNEQFF
>.|TRBV5-1|few|TRBJ2-7
TGCGCCAGCAGCTTTACAGGAGCCTACGAGCAGTACTTC
CASSFTGAYEQYF
>.|TRBV6-2/TRBV6-3|.|TRBJ1-5
TGTGCCAGCAGTTACTCAAGAGGGGTAAATCAGCCCCAGCATTTT
CASSYSRGVNQPQHF
>.|TRBV6-2/TRBV6-3|.|TRBJ2-2
TGTGCCAGCAGTCCCCAGGGGGAGCTGTTTTTT
CASSPQGELFF
>.|TRBV12-3/TRBV12-4|once|TRBJ1-2
TGTGCCAGCAGACCGGACGGCTATGGCTACACCTTC
CASRPDGYGYTF
>TRBD1|TRBV27|few|TRBJ1-1
TGTGCCAGCAGTTTACGGACAGGGGGGAACTCTGAAGCTTTCTTT
CASSLRTGGNSEAFF
>.|TRBV6-5|.|TRBJ1-2
TGTGCCAGCAGCCTACGAGCGGGGGACGGTGGCTACACCTTC
CASSLRAGDGGYTF
>TRBD1|TRBV6-2/TRBV6-3|.|TRBJ1-5
TGTGCCAGCCAGTATGGACAGGGGTCCAATCAGCCCCAGCATTTT
CASQYGQGSNQPQHF
>TRBD2|TRBV11-2|.|TRBJ2-2
TGTGCCAGCAGCTCCTATTATGGACTAGCGGGGGGGCCGGGAGAGCTGTTTTTT
CASSSYYGLAGGPGELFF
>.|TRBV20-1|.|TRBJ2-2
TGCAGTGCTAGAGATCGAAGTCGGCAGGGTGGCACCGGGGAGCTGTTTTTT
CSARDRSRQGGTGELFF
>.|TRBV11-2|.|TRBJ1-1
TGTGCCAGCAGAGTCTCTACGGTGAGGAGGACTGAAGCTTTCTTT
CASRVSTVRRTEAFF
>.|TRBV7-9|many|TRBJ1-2
TGTGCCAGCAGCTTAGCAGGGGGGGTAACTGATGGCTACACCTTC
CASSLAGGVTDGYTF
>.|TRBV7-9|few|TRBJ2-3
TGTGCCAGCAGCGGGTGGGGGGACTCAGATACGCAGTATTTT
CASSGWGDSDTQYF
>.|TRBV3-1|few|TRBJ2-5
TGTGCCAGCAGCCAAGATAGGAGGGCCGAAAAAGAGACCCAGTACTTC
CASSQDRRAEKETQYF
>.|TRBV5-1|few|TRBJ2-3
TGCGCCAGCAGCGCGGATCCAGATACGCAGTATTTT
CASSADPDTQYF
>TRBD2|TRBV11-3|.|TRBJ2-7
TGTGCCAGCAGCTTATCAAGGACTAGCTTCGAGCAGTACTTC
CASSLSRTSFEQYF
>.|TRBV10-2|once|TRBJ1-1
TGCGCCAGCAGTGAGGGGGGACGTAGTGGCACTGAAGCTTTCTTT
CASSEGGRSGTEAFF
>.|TRBV4-3|few|TRBJ2-1
TGCGCCAGCAGCCAAGAACCCAGCCGTTTCGCGGAGTTCTTC
CASSQEPSRFAEFF
>TRBD2|TRBV6-5|.|TRBJ2-7
TGTGCCAGCAGCACTGGACTAGGAGGTTACGAGCAGTACTTC
CASSTGLGGYEQYF
>.|TRBV20-1|few|TRBJ1-2
TGCAGTGCTAGGCTGGGCCAGGTTGATGGCTACACCTTC
CSARLGQVDGYTF
>.|TRBV12-3/TRBV12-4|.|TRBJ2-5
TGTGCCAGCAGTTTAGCGGCGGCAGGGAAGGGGACCCAGTACTTC
CASSLAAAGKGTQYF